The entry below gives a single T cell receptor (beta chain) sequence along with its context. These data belong to a study of PD-L1 blockade in urothelial cancer. On the study more broadly: Atezolizumab, begun by patients in the mid-2010s, was given at 1,200 mg intravenously every 3 weeks. About 90% of the roughly 29 patients were men with bladder-origin urothelial cancer. Median T cell yield per blood sample was 110,000 to 150,000 cells.

TCRdb's table, derived via immunoSEQ multiplex PCR, lists solely in-frame clones and lacks some. The data show 100,000 to 150,000 clones, with around 84% seen just once and around 3.2% held by the top ten. The time point: pretreatment peripheral blood. Between 1 and 8 samples per patient were obtained, pretreatment and on-treatment. The germline CDR1 and CDR2 sequences are SGHVS and FQNEAQ. V was pared by 5 bases and J by 2 bases, with 2 bases of the junction left unmatched. This CDR3 region has 14 residues. Sequencing used PBMCs, obtained around atezolizumab (anti-PD-L1) treatment. The J gene is TRBJ1-3, the V gene TRBV7-8; TRBD1 agrees at 8 bases. The TCR comes from a man aged 50 to 60 with urothelial cancer. The CDR3 is CASSVTGAGNTIYF. The CDR3 DNA is TGTGCCAGCAGCGTGACAGGGGCTGGAAACACCATATATTTT. The whole variable domain, remainder taken from reference TRBV7-8 and TRBJ1-3, is GAGVSQSPRYKVAKRGQDVALRCDPISGHVSLFWYQQALGQGPEFLTYFQNEAQLDKSGLPSDRFFAERPEGSVSTLKIQRTQQEDSAVYLCASSVTGAGNTIYFGEGSWLTVV.